This T cell receptor beta chain is from a study of blood T cell repertoires in COVID-19. Study details: There were acute and convalescent COVID-19 samples, and they came from the United States, Italy and Spain.

The length of the CDR3 is 13 residues. CDR1 and CDR2 from the germline V gene are PRHDT and FYEKMQ (reference sequence). Trimming cost V 6 bases and J 0 bases, with 8 bases left between them. TCRdb's copy holds only in-frame clones and misses some; the assay was immunoSEQ multiplex PCR. The sample consists of more than 60,000 clones, 70% to 85% of them appearing once. What was sequenced was peripheral blood. The chain is built from TRBV13 and TRBJ2-5; D call uncertain. The sequence came from a man in his forties or fifties with COVID-19, enrolled during active disease. The CDR3 nucleotides read TGTGCCAGCAGGCGTTTCGACCAAGAGACCCAGTACTTC. This gives the protein CASRRFDQETQYF.